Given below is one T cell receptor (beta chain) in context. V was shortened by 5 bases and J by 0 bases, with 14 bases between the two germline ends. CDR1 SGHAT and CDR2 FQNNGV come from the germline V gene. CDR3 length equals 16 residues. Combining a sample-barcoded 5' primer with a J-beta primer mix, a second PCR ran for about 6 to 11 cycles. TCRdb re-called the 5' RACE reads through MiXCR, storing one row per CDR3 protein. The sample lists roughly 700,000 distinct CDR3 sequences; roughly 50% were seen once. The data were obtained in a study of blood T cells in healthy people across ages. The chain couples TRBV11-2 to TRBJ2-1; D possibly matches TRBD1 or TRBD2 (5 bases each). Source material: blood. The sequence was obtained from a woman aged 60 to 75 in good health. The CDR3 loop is CASSRTQGNSYNEQFF. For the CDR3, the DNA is TGTGCCAGCAGCCGGACTCAGGGAAACTCCTACAATGAGCAGTTCTTC. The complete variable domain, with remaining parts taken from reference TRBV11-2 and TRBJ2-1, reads EAGVAQSPRYKIIEKRQSVAFWCNPISGHATLYWYQQILGQGPKLLIQFQNNGVVDDSQLPKDRFSAERLKGVDSTLKIQPAKLEDSAVYLCASSRTQGNSYNEQFFGPGTRLTVL.